A single T cell receptor beta chain is shown here with its context. No cognate antigen has been identified for it. Per-base qualities were not stored, and no clone one base away is much larger. The cohort was made up of hundreds of healthy bone marrow donors. At the time of sampling, all cohort members were nominally healthy, though unrecorded immune exposures were likely present. The donor tested CMV seropositive, placing the donor among the approximately 290 seropositive members of the cohort. Every donor gave a peripheral blood sample, and the peripheral blood mononuclear cells from that sample were used for TCR beta sequencing. The Qiagen DNeasy Blood Extraction Kit was used to extract genomic DNA from the blood cell samples. The data are from a study of cytomegalovirus exposure and HLA in healthy donors (dated by TCRdb to about 2017). Study-level background: An earlier analysis of roughly 500 of the donors reported 250 to 300 Gb of sequence data and some 120 million unique TCR beta sequences from about 200 million T cells. Approximately 300 gigabases of sequencing data and around 80 million unique TCR sequences made up an early release that covered some 640 HLA-typed donors. The genetic ancestry cluster associated with self-reported Caucasian donors included over 80% of the approximately 410 genotyped donors. The study was designed to test whether signatures of past pathogen exposure could be identified by cataloging public T cell receptors. The T cell repertoires of some 700 subjects were profiled by immunosequencing and related to cytomegalovirus serostatus. Besides the first cohort of approximately 710 subjects, a separate validation cohort made up of 95 to 150 different subjects was used. High-throughput TCR immunosequencing, statistical association of individual TCRs with disease status, and machine learning were combined to predict cytomegalovirus infection status. A later analysis re-analyzed previously published TCR beta repertoires from roughly 630 donors and added high-resolution HLA genotyping to study TCR occurrence patterns. Rather than using new phenotypic data, the later analysis identified candidate immune exposures from TCR beta sequences and from how often those sequences occurred across donors. In an earlier analysis of roughly 540 of the donors, high-throughput TCR beta sequencing was used to judge whether each TCR beta V gene segment behaved as functional or pseudogenic. Donor age, sex, ethnicity and CMV serostatus were compiled alongside the repertoire data. A later genetic analysis used genome-wide SNP genotypes for about 55% of the 666 donors, treating that subset as a discovery cohort. All discovery cohort repertoires had been generated on a single sequencing platform. HLA typing included class I and class II loci at four-digit resolution. The number of typed donors differed by locus: about 620-630 for A, B, C, DRB1 and DQB1; 500 to 550 for DQA1; about 600 for DPA1; and roughly 470 for DPB1. Because of strong linkage in the cohort, 4 to 6 DR-DQ haplotypes were treated as single units for association and clustering. On average, about 200,000 unique TCR beta nucleotide sequences were sequenced per donor among a few hundred genotyped donors of the cohort, with 15% to 20% of those sequences being non-productive. Results the study describes overall, beyond this receptor: Linkage disequilibrium might explain the correlated functional status among segregating V segments, but an unknown experimental factor could not be excluded. In a later genetic analysis, a missense DCLRE1C variant was associated with V-gene and J-gene trimming of TCR beta chains, and the association was replicated in an independent cohort. When HLA alleles, especially DR and DQ, strongly co-occurred, TCR associations were difficult to assign to individual alleles. The classifier was reported to diagnose cytomegalovirus status with high specificity and sensitivity in both the original and validation cohorts. Most CMV-associated TCR beta chains appeared to be HLA-restricted in a later analysis, and the HLA associations seemed to be driven largely by CMV exposure. Broadly in line with IMGT annotations, most TCR beta V segments showed up in productive rearrangements about 87% or about 30% of the time in an earlier analysis of some 590 of the donors. In a later analysis, TCR association rates were found to vary across HLA loci, with the most associated TCRs seen for DRB1 alleles and the fewest for HLA-C alleles. This cohort had only TCR beta chains sequenced, and the lack of alpha or paired-chain data limited which features could be detected. Seventeen rarely observed V segments, including chromosome 9 orphons, were excluded from the earlier analysis of almost 600 of the donors because counts were too low. In a later analysis, HLA-associated TCR beta chains were found to be more clonally expanded and to have lower generation probabilities than equally common non-associated chains. The only immune exposure information available for the cohort was CMV serostatus. In a later analysis, several top co-occurrence clusters were reported to appear linked to parvovirus B19, influenza, CMV and Epstein-Barr virus. The authors suggested that the approach could potentially be generalized to other disease states and immunological phenotypes. A few of the identified cytomegalovirus-associated TCR beta chains were confirmed in vitro to be specific for cytomegalovirus antigens. A later analysis associated 17,000 or so TCR beta sequences with specific HLA alleles at a false discovery rate of 0.05. A further reported finding was that TCR beta sequences accurately predicted the HLA-A and HLA-B alleles for most subjects in the first cohort. Most TCR sequences were observed very rarely across donors, whereas some public TCRs were present in many individuals. The study listed 164 TCR beta chains as associated with cytomegalovirus. The sequencing pipeline was judged likely to have produced a cluster of highly shared sequence variants as a technical artifact. Because HLA typing was unavailable for some donors at each locus, only the typed subset was used in association tests. Some IMGT-functional V segments, including TRBV6-2 and TRBV6-3, could not be distinguished by the 87-base-pair reads and were therefore excluded. A later genetic analysis reported fewer N-insertions in productive TCRs among donors in an Asian-associated ancestry cluster than the roughly 700-donor mean. The presence/absence analyses assumed that sequencing depth was roughly uniform across donors, and that assumption may not be true.

The germline V gene gives CDR1 as MGHDK and CDR2 as SYGVNS. A distance of 8 bases separates the germline ends of V and J, which lose 7 bases and 5 bases respectively. The CDR3 runs 12 residues from the cysteine to the phenylalanine. Only CDR3 DNA is held: 36 bases, read in frame from base 1. The library relied on the immunoSEQ multiplex PCR assay. For the multiplex PCR, a mixture combining 60 forward primers for TCR Vbeta segments and 13 reverse primers for TCR Jbeta segments was used. The CDR3 region of rearranged TCR beta genes was amplified from genomic DNA by a multiplex PCR assay. On the Illumina HiSeq System, the amplified TCR beta libraries were sequenced as 87-base-pair reads. As for how the authors treated the data: A later analysis tallied tens of millions of unique TCR beta chains across the 660 or so repertoires, and about 12 million of those chains were shared by two or more donors. To remove PCR and sequencing errors, raw reads were error-corrected and collapsed into unique sequences using a nearest-neighbor algorithm that merged closely related sequences. V, D and J gene segments were assigned by aligning CDR3 sequences to IMGT reference sequences. For a sequence to be retained, at least a six-nucleotide match to both a V gene segment and a J gene segment was required. Rearrangements were classified as productive when the CDR3 lacked stop codons and remained in frame with V and J, and all other rearrangements were classified as non-productive. CDR3 was defined according to IMGT convention as the region running from the second conserved V-encoded cysteine to the conserved J-encoded phenylalanine. The earlier analysis of 587 of the donors excluded sequences that lacked an unambiguous match to a single V gene segment. An earlier analysis of a few hundred of the donors classified V segments as functional when productive rearrangements were above 56.7% and as segregating when the standard deviation between donors was above 5%. A statistical classification framework was developed to diagnose cytomegalovirus status using the catalog of TCR beta chain sequences. In a later analysis, V and J genes were assigned by comparing TCR nucleotide sequences against IMGT/GENE-DB human TR gene sequences. Using the TCRdist pipeline, a later analysis assigned CDR3 sequences along with most-parsimonious VDJ recombination scenarios. In a later analysis, each TCR beta chain was defined by its CDR3 amino acid sequence together with its V-gene family, and reads without a unique V-gene family were excluded. To address suspected cross-contamination and a sequencing artifact, a later analysis removed several hundred highly shared, low-generation-probability nucleotide sequences. A later analysis calculated a clonal expansion index for each public chain from normalized within-repertoire ranks of inferred template counts. A later analysis computed generation probabilities with a VDJ recombination model fitted to out-of-frame rearrangements, and checked the results against IGoR. In a later analysis, hypergeometric tests were used to score TCR-TCR, TCR-HLA and TCR-CMV co-occurrence, with a repertoire-size bias correction applied to TCR pairs. A later analysis estimated false discovery rates by permuting HLA or CMV assignments 20 times. A later analysis grouped co-occurring TCRs with DBSCAN, adding TCRdist sequence similarity when clustering within HLA-allele-positive subsets. Co-occurrence clustering excluded repertoires with fewer than 30,000 or more than 120,000 public chains, plus five with anomalous nucleotide sharing. TCRdb re-hosts the immuneACCESS table, in-frame sequences only. Its copies lack some clones; in the studies checked, an unresolved V gene accounts for under half of them, and the cause for the rest is not known. From that table come the V and J calls and clone size; the DNA was used to work out D and trimming. Across this sample there are over 150,000 clones, with under 80% seen only once. 13% of the sample is in the top ten clones.

This TCR was recovered from a woman aged 45-60 years in good health and CMV-seropositive. Sequencing was done on a sample of PBMCs. This chain joins TRBV25-1 to TRBJ2-2; the D gene is possibly TRBD1, with 5 bases matching. For the CDR3, the sequence is CASKGETGELFF. The DNA is as follows: TGTGCCAGCAAAGGGGAAACCGGGGAGCTGTTTTTT.